This T cell receptor (beta chain) was observed in a study of CD8 T cells in ankylosing spondylitis. Points from the study as a whole: Ankylosing spondylitis blood appeared to be characterized by a TCR beta motif of fewer than ten highly homologous variants. Reactive arthritis synovial fluid and blood previously showed some of these motif variants.

Quantitative 5'-RACE with molecular barcodes generated TCR beta libraries. TCRdb reanalysed the 5' RACE reads using MiXCR and keeps one entry per CDR3 protein. Here the sample spans approximately 300,000 distinct CDR3 sequences, 20% to 25% being singletons. This CDR3 is built from 15 residues. Germline CDR1 reads SGHRS; CDR2 reads YFSETQ. After removal of 0 bases from V and 2 bases from J, the junction contained 5 bases not matched to a gene. This clonotype was seen only a few times. Its antigen remains unknown. Material: blood, either unsorted or a sorted T cell fraction (not recorded which). This chain uses TRBV5-1 with TRBJ2-7; 7 bases fit TRBD2. The TCR originated in a female donor with ankylosing spondylitis or in good health (not recorded which). CDR3 sequence (DNA): TGCGCCAGCAGCTTGGATCCTAGCGGTGCCTACGAGCAGTACTTC. It codes for CASSLDPSGAYEQYF.